A selection of T cell receptor beta chains follows, all from one sample in a study of cytomegalovirus exposure and HLA in healthy donors. Sequencing used immunoSEQ multiplex PCR; TCRdb keeps in-frame clones, though not all of them. The table shows about 260,000 clones, with 90% occurring only once. The sample was PBMCs. All receptors derive from a woman aged 25-40 years in good health and CMV-seronegative. The CDR3 runs from the conserved cysteine through the conserved F or W. D genes are given only for firm matches. Clone size is stated in some rows and not others, as once, few, many or a class when expanded.

TRBV28	.	once	TRBJ1-2	TGTGCCAGCAGTTTCTCCTATCGGGGCTATGGCTACACCTTC	CASSFSYRGYGYTF
TRBV19	.	.	TRBJ2-7	TGTGCCAGTAAGTGGGCGGGCGGAGACTACGAGCAGTACTTC	CASKWAGGDYEQYF
TRBV28	TRBD1	.	TRBJ2-7	TGTGCCAGCAGGCGCCCAAGGACAGGGGGGGCCTACGAGCAGTACTTC	CASRRPRTGGAYEQYF
TRBV28	TRBD2	once	TRBJ2-1	TGTGCCAGCAGCCGCCTCGCGGGAGAGAGATACAATGAGCAGTTCTTC	CASSRLAGERYNEQFF
TRBV5-1	TRBD2	.	TRBJ2-3	TGCGCCAGCAGCTTAGGTACTAGCGCAGATACGCAGTATTTT	CASSLGTSADTQYF
TRBV6-5	.	.	TRBJ2-7	TGTGCCAGCAGTTACTCCGGACGGCCCTACGAGCAGTACTTC	CASSYSGRPYEQYF
TRBV6-5	.	.	TRBJ2-2	TGTGCCAGCAGTCACGACAGCAACACCGGGGAGCTGTTTTTT	CASSHDSNTGELFF
TRBV6-1	.	.	TRBJ2-4	TGTGCCAGCAGTGATTCAGTATTACTAGCCAAAAACATTCAGTACTTC	CASSDSVLLAKNIQYF
TRBV19	TRBD2	.	TRBJ2-7	TGTACCAGTAGTCCGGGGGGACTAGTCTACGAGCAGTACTTC	CTSSPGGLVYEQYF
TRBV19	.	.	TRBJ2-7	TGTGCCAGTAGTACGGCCCCTGTTGGGTCCTACGAGCAGTACTTC	CASSTAPVGSYEQYF
TRBV5-4	.	.	TRBJ1-3	TGTGCCAGCAGCTTGGATATCCCTCGCTCTGGAAACACCATATATTTT	CASSLDIPRSGNTIYF
TRBV28	TRBD1	.	TRBJ2-1	TGTGCCAGCAGTCGGGACAGGGAGGTCAATGAGCAGTTCTTC	CASSRDREVNEQFF
TRBV7-9	.	.	TRBJ2-5	TGTGCCAGCAGCCCTTCACGGGTCCGAGAGACCCAGTACTTC	CASSPSRVRETQYF
TRBV27	.	.	TRBJ1-2	TGTGCCAGCAGTTTATCAGGGGCTGGGTATGGCTACACCTTC	CASSLSGAGYGYTF
TRBV12-5	.	.	TRBJ2-6	TGTGCTAGTGGTCTGGGGGTACCTGGGGCCAACGTCCTGACTTTC	CASGLGVPGANVLTF
TRBV6-5	.	.	TRBJ2-5	TGTGCCAGCAGTTACTCAGGGACCCAGTACTTC	CASSYSGTQYF
TRBV5-1	.	once	TRBJ2-2	TGCGCCAGCAGCTTGTTAGGTATTCCAGACACCGGGGAGCTGTTTTTT	CASSLLGIPDTGELFF
TRBV27	TRBD2	.	TRBJ2-1	TGTGCCAGCAGCCCACTAGCGGTATACAATGAGCAGTTCTTC	CASSPLAVYNEQFF
TRBV10-2	.	.	TRBJ2-2	TGCGCCAGCAGTAACACCGGGGAGCTGTTTTTT	CASSNTGELFF
TRBV11-2	TRBD1	.	TRBJ2-7	TGTGCCAGCAGCCCGGGACAGGGGGCTTACGAGCAGTACTTC	CASSPGQGAYEQYF
TRBV7-3	.	few	TRBJ2-7	TGTGCCAGCAGCCCCGGTGGGAACGAGCAGTACTTC	CASSPGGNEQYF
TRBV7-2	.	once	TRBJ2-3	TGTGCCAGCAAAACCGGTTCTCAAATGGCAGATACGCAGTATTTT	CASKTGSQMADTQYF
TRBV7-7	.	.	TRBJ1-1	TGTGCCAGCAGCTTTCACCTGAACACTGAAGCTTTCTTT	CASSFHLNTEAFF
TRBV5-4	TRBD1	.	TRBJ2-4	TGTGCCAGCAGCTTGGACAGGGGTCTAGCCAAAAACATTCAGTACTTC	CASSLDRGLAKNIQYF
TRBV10-2	TRBD2	.	TRBJ2-7	TGCGCCACGTCACCGGGACTAGCGGTATACGAGCAGTACTTC	CATSPGLAVYEQYF
TRBV7-3	.	once	TRBJ2-5	TGTGCCAGCAGCTTAACCGGGGCGGGGACCCAGTACTTC	CASSLTGAGTQYF
TRBV19	.	.	TRBJ2-7	TGTGCCAGTAGTATCGGCCAGGGAGCCTACGAGCAGTACTTC	CASSIGQGAYEQYF
TRBV7-8	TRBD1	.	TRBJ2-7	TGTGCCAGCAGCCCCGGTCCGGGACAGGCCCTTTACGAGCAGTACTTC	CASSPGPGQALYEQYF
TRBV19	.	.	TRBJ2-2	TGTGCCAGTAGAACAGGGCCCGGGGAGCTGTTTTTT	CASRTGPGELFF
TRBV5-6	.	.	TRBJ2-7	TGTGCCAGCAGCTTGTCTGAACAGAGCCACGAGCAGTACTTC	CASSLSEQSHEQYF
TRBV13	.	.	TRBJ2-7	TGTGCCAGCAGCTTATCTTACGAGCAGTACTTC	CASSLSYEQYF
TRBV4-2	TRBD1	.	TRBJ2-7	TGTGCCAGCAGCCAACCCGGGACAGGGGGCTACGAGCAGTACTTC	CASSQPGTGGYEQYF
TRBV14	.	.	TRBJ2-1	TGTGCCAGCAGCCAAGCGTATTACAATGAGCAGTTCTTC	CASSQAYYNEQFF
TRBV5-4	TRBD2	once	TRBJ2-7	TGTGCCAGCAGCTTGGGACTAGCGGAAAAGGGCTACGAGCAGTACTTC	CASSLGLAEKGYEQYF
TRBV27	TRBD2	once	TRBJ2-7	TGTGCCAGCAGTCCTAGCGGGAGGGCCCCCTACGAGCAGTACTTC	CASSPSGRAPYEQYF
TRBV28	TRBD1	.	TRBJ1-2	TGTGCCAGCAGTCCCCTGACAGGGATTGAGAGCTATGGCTACACCTTC	CASSPLTGIESYGYTF
TRBV11-2	TRBD2	.	TRBJ2-7	TGTGCCAGCAGCTTAGATCGTGGACTAGCGGTTTACGAGCAGTACTTC	CASSLDRGLAVYEQYF
TRBV7-9	.	.	TRBJ1-4	TGTGCCAGCAGCTCCGATGGGGGGGTGGGAAAACTGTTTTTT	CASSSDGGVGKLFF
TRBV7-8	TRBD1	.	TRBJ2-7	TGTGCCAGCAGCTTAGGTATCAACAGGGGGCCACGGGAGCAGTACTTC	CASSLGINRGPREQYF
TRBV2	.	once	TRBJ2-3	TGTGCCAGCAGCTCAGAATCGGCGGACCCCAGGGCAGATACGCAGTATTTT	CASSSESADPRADTQYF
TRBV5-1	TRBD2	many	TRBJ2-3	TGCGCCAGCAGCTTGGGGACTAGCGGGACTAGCACAGATACGCAGTATTTT	CASSLGTSGTSTDTQYF
TRBV7-7	.	.	TRBJ2-5	TGTGCCAGCAGCTTATGGGGGAAAGAGACCCAGTACTTC	CASSLWGKETQYF